This T cell receptor (beta chain) came from a study of shared clonotypes between healthy human individuals. Data came from immunoSEQ multiplex PCR; TCRdb stores just in-frame clones and leaves some out. The data contain hundreds of thousands of clones, 95% of them singletons. A word on this clone: Its antigen remains unidentified.

Naive CD8 cells lacked CD45RO, underwent positive selection for CCR7 and left out terminally differentiated effector memory CD45RA+ cells. CDR3 length equals 15 residues. Germline CDR1 KGHSH, CDR2 LQKENI. V was cut by 3 bases and J by 0 bases, with 9 bases left in between. Overall study findings and caveats: With few donors, the genetic and exposure-history diversity represented was limited.

The sequencing sample was made of naive CD8+ T cells sorted from blood. The V call is TRBV18, the J call TRBJ1-5, with D tentatively TRBD1 (5 bases). The TCR was taken from a young woman in good health. Here the CDR3 DNA reads TGTGCCAGCTCACCTGAGGGACGTAGCAATCAGCCCCAGCATTTT. Translated: CASSPEGRSNQPQHF.